Presented here are 25 T cell receptor beta chains from one specimen sequenced in a study of OX40 agonist ivuxolimab in advanced cancers. Clones were read by immunoSEQ multiplex PCR, and TCRdb kept only the in-frame ones, dropping some. The sample records 100,000 to 140,000 clones, more than 85% being singletons. This specimen was CD4+ or CD8+ T cells sorted from blood, taken in a trial of the OX40 agonist ivuxolimab. Source of these receptors: an adult with an advanced solid tumor such as melanoma, head and neck, liver or kidney cancer.

V usage is TRBV5-4 and J usage is TRBJ1-3; no firm D call. V was cut by 2 bases and J by 0 bases, with 9 bases left in between. The CDR3 sequence is 15 residues long. Germline loops: CDR1 SGHNT, CDR2 YYREEE (reference sequence). CDR3 coding DNA: TGTGCCAGCAGCTTACAACCGGGCTCTGGAAACACCATATATTTT. Its protein is CASSLQPGSGNTIYF.

In DNA form, the CDR3 reads TGTGCCAGCAGTCTTCCACAGGGCTCCTACGAGCAGTACTTC. It yields the protein CASSLPQGSYEQYF. V is TRBV7-9 and J is TRBJ2-7; TRBD1 might be the D (6 bases). V shed 6 bases and J shed 0 bases, with 12 bases lying between them. CDR1 and CDR2 from the germline V gene are SEHNR and FQNEAQ (reference sequence). The CDR3 totals 14 residues.

The chain links TRBV18 to TRBJ2-3; D remains ambiguous. Per germline, CDR1 KGHSH and CDR2 LQKENI. CDR3 size: 12 residues. Between the trimmed V and J ends, which lost 3 bases and 3 bases, there was a span of 4 bases. CDR3 residues: CASSPMTDTQYF. Here the CDR3 DNA reads TGTGCCAGCTCACCGATGACAGATACGCAGTATTTT.

This chain links TRBV30 with TRBJ2-7; TRBD2 matches at 10 bases. The length of the CDR3 is 14 residues. With V trimmed by 4 bases and J by 7 bases, 10 bases remained unmatched. Germline V gives CDR1 GTSNPN, CDR2 SVGIG (reference sequence). CDR3 bases: TGTGCCTGGACCTTAGCGGGAGGCATGGGGGAGCAGTACTTC. This translates into CAWTLAGGMGEQYF.

V is TRBV28 and J is TRBJ1-2; D is ambiguous. The germline V and J ends were trimmed by 10 bases and 3 bases, with 9 bases remaining between them. CDR1 MDHEN and CDR2 SYDVKM come from the germline V gene. The CDR3 totals 11 residues. The CDR3 sequence: CATGRYYGYTF. CDR3 nucleotide sequence: TGTGCCACGGGCAGGTACTATGGCTACACCTTC.

The J gene is TRBJ2-2, the V gene TRBV9; D not certain. The V gene's germline CDR1 is SGDLS and CDR2 YYNGEE. The CDR3 is 14 residues long. The V and J ends lost 4 bases and 0 bases respectively, with 7 bases between them. This chain's CDR3 is CASSPTTNTGELFF. CDR3 nucleotides: TGTGCCAGCAGCCCTACTACGAACACCGGGGAGCTGTTTTTT.

This clone was seen a single time. The chain employs TRBV6-1 and TRBJ2-3, with D uncertain. The germline V and J ends were trimmed by 2 bases and 0 bases, with 12 bases remaining between them. This CDR3 has 16 amino acids. Germline CDR1 MNHNS, CDR2 SASEGT. Here the CDR3 DNA reads TGTGCCAGCAGTGAAACTCGGGCCAGTAGCACAGATACGCAGTATTTT. Residues: CASSETRASSTDTQYF.

V gene TRBV15 combines with J gene TRBJ1-3; D call uncertain. The V end lost 0 bases, the J end lost 1 base, and 10 bases lay between the germline ends. CDR1 is LNHNV and CDR2 is YYDKDF in the germline V gene (reference sequence). The CDR3 consists of 16 residues. DNA of the CDR3: TGTGCCACCAGCAGAGACAATAAGGGTTCTGGAAACACCATATATTTT. Its translation is CATSRDNKGSGNTIYF.

The CDR3 sequence: CAWSVGTSTDTQYF. CDR3 in DNA: TGTGCCTGGAGTGTTGGGACATCCACAGATACGCAGTATTTT. This rearrangement joins TRBV30 to TRBJ2-3; weak D call: TRBD1 (6 bases). V was cut by 0 bases and J by 2 bases, with 9 bases left in between. Germline CDR1 reads GTSNPN; CDR2 reads SVGIG (reference sequence). The CDR3 length is 14 residues. Variable domain in full (rest from reference TRBV30 and TRBJ2-3): SQTIHQWPATLVQPVGSPLSLECTVEGTSNPNLYWYRQAAGRGLQLLFYSVGIGQISSEVPQNLSASRPQDRQFILSSKKLLLSDSGFYLCAWSVGTSTDTQYFGPGTRLTVL.

V and J are TRBV5-6 and TRBJ1-1; D may be TRBD1 (5 bases). This CDR3 region has 15 residues. The V gene lost 4 bases and the J gene lost 0 bases, with 13 bases spanning the gap. Germline V gives CDR1 SGHDT, CDR2 YYEEEE. As DNA, the CDR3 is TGTGCCAGCAGCCTACCCCGGACAATGAACACTGAAGCTTTCTTT. The encoded protein is CASSLPRTMNTEAFF.

In this sample, this clone turned up a few times. The chain uses TRBV28 and TRBJ2-5; 14 bases match TRBD2. CDR3 length equals 16 residues. V was pared by 2 bases and J by 5 bases, with 4 bases of the junction left unmatched. CDR1 is MDHEN and CDR2 is SYDVKM in the germline V gene. The CDR3 nucleotides read TGTGCCAGCAGTTTAGGGACTAGCGGGAGTAGGGAGACCCAGTACTTC. It is translated as CASSLGTSGSRETQYF.

The chain has TRBV5-6 and TRBJ1-1, with 8 bases identical to TRBD1. Germline CDR1 is SGHDT and CDR2 is YYEEEE. J lost 10 bases, V lost 0 bases, and 2 bases had no gene match. The CDR3 consists of 12 residues. The CDR3 region has the DNA TGTGCCAGCAGCTTGGGGACAGGGAGAGCTTTCTTT. Amino acids: CASSLGTGRAFF.

The chain carries TRBV5-5 and TRBJ1-2; a possible D gene is TRBD1 (6 bases). Germline loops: CDR1 SGHKS, CDR2 YYEKEE (reference sequence). This CDR3 has 16 residues. V was clipped by 0 bases and J by 3 bases, with 15 bases between them. This CDR3 is CASSLAGRTEYYGYTF. The CDR3 region has the DNA TGTGCCAGCAGCTTGGCAGGGCGGACAGAATACTATGGCTACACCTTC.

This clone was recorded only once. The J gene is TRBJ1-6, the V gene TRBV19, with D possibly being TRBD1 (5 bases). V was pared by 5 bases and J by 9 bases, with 14 bases between. CDR3 length equals 14 residues. Germline loops: CDR1 LNHDA, CDR2 SQIVND (reference sequence). CDR3 bases: TGTGCCAGTAGTCTAAAGACAGTTACTTCACCCCTCCACTTT. Protein sequence: CASSLKTVTSPLHF.

The gene calls are TRBV9 and TRBJ2-3; no firm D call. The CDR3 consists of 14 residues. The ends were cut back, 2 bases at V and 4 bases at J, with 11 bases in the middle. Per germline, CDR1 SGDLS and CDR2 YYNGEE. This CDR3 reads CASSVRPLADTQYF. As DNA, the CDR3 is TGTGCCAGCAGCGTCCGACCTTTGGCAGATACGCAGTATTTT.

The gene calls are TRBV19 and TRBJ2-5; D is perhaps TRBD1 (6 bases). This CDR3 region has 15 residues. Trimming took off 6 bases at V and 1 base at J, with 15 bases between the two ends. Looked up from germline, CDR1 is LNHDA and CDR2 is SQIVND (reference sequence). The CDR3 coding sequence is TGTGCCAGTAGCGACCTTGGGACACTCCAAGAGACCCAGTACTTC. Amino acids: CASSDLGTLQETQYF.

The rearrangement links TRBV28 to TRBJ1-1; D remains ambiguous. The V end was cut by 5 bases, the J end by 2 bases, with 9 bases between. CDR1 and CDR2 from the germline V gene are MDHEN and SYDVKM. The CDR3 runs 13 residues. CDR3 loop: CASSLGPNTEAFF. The CDR3 nucleotides read TGTGCCAGCAGTCTAGGCCCTAACACTGAAGCTTTCTTT. Looking up the rest from reference TRBV28 and TRBJ1-1 gives the full variable domain: DVKVTQSSRYLVKRTGEKVFLECVQDMDHENMFWYRQDPGLGLRLIYFSYDVKMKEKGDIPEGYSVSREKKERFSLILESASTNQTSMYLCASSLGPNTEAFFGQGTRLTVV.

This clone was picked up one time. The chain combines TRBV5-1 with TRBJ1-1; D is undetermined. Germline CDR1 and CDR2: SGHRS and YFSETQ. The CDR3 is 15 residues long. Trimming left V 0 bases short and J 3 bases short, with 12 bases between. Here the CDR3 reads CASSLAPDGDTEAFF. The CDR3 region has the DNA TGCGCCAGCAGCTTGGCCCCCGATGGGGACACTGAAGCTTTCTTT.

V is TRBV7-2 and J is TRBJ2-2; D may be TRBD1 or TRBD2 (5 bases each). The V gene lost 5 bases and the J gene lost 6 bases, with 19 bases spanning the gap. Germline CDR1 SGHTA, CDR2 FQGNSA. CDR3 length: 16 residues. The CDR3, as DNA: TGTGCCAGCAGCCCAACCGGGACCCTTTTACCCGGGGAGCTGTTTTTT. Its translation: CASSPTGTLLPGELFF.

The J gene is TRBJ2-7, the V gene TRBV9; D gene uncertain. The germline V and J ends were trimmed by 5 bases and 2 bases, with 14 bases remaining between them. The germline V gene has CDR1 SGDLS and CDR2 YYNGEE. This CDR3 comprises 14 residues. CDR3 loop: CASSADLRAYEQYF. CDR3 in DNA: TGTGCCAGCAGTGCCGACTTAAGAGCCTACGAGCAGTACTTC.

The chain carries TRBV18 and TRBJ1-4; 10 bases line up with TRBD1. The germline V gene has CDR1 KGHSH and CDR2 LQKENI. The CDR3 has 14 residues. The junction had 4 bases not matched to a gene; V was cut back by 5 bases and J by 7 bases. DNA of the CDR3: TGTGCCAGCTCAGCGACAGGGGGCGGTGAAAAACTGTTTTTT. Its protein product is CASSATGGGEKLFF.

The chain employs TRBV4-1 and TRBJ2-7; D might be TRBD1 (6 bases). The length of the CDR3 is 16 residues. Germline V CDR1 and CDR2: MGHRA, YSYEKL. V lost 1 base to trimming and J lost 2 bases, with 15 bases between them. The CDR3 reads CASSQVPDSRAYEQYF. In DNA, the CDR3 is TGCGCCAGCAGCCAAGTACCGGACAGCCGAGCCTACGAGCAGTACTTC.

The chain links TRBV7-6 to TRBJ2-2; 10 bases agree with TRBD1. The CDR3 is made up of 16 amino acids. V lost 5 bases to trimming and J lost 2 bases; unmatched junction nucleotides: 5. Germline V gives CDR1 SGHVS, CDR2 FNYEAQ. The CDR3 reads CASSPGQGENTGELFF. The CDR3 DNA reads TGTGCCAGCAGCCCCGGACAGGGGGAAAACACCGGGGAGCTGTTTTTT.

The chain recombines TRBV5-4 with TRBJ2-3; D gene uncertain. The CDR3 length is 13 residues. From germline, CDR1 is SGHNT and CDR2 YYREEE (reference sequence). Between the trimmed V and J ends, which lost 0 bases and 2 bases, there was a span of 4 bases. The CDR3 is CASSLVSTDTQYF. The CDR3 region has the DNA TGTGCCAGCAGCTTGGTGTCCACAGATACGCAGTATTTT.

The chain recombines TRBV7-8 with TRBJ1-3; tentatively, D is TRBD1 (5 bases). The CDR3 is made up of 15 amino acids. V was cut by 4 bases and J by 4 bases, with 14 bases left in between. Germline values: CDR1 SGHVS, CDR2 FQNEAQ. CDR3 region: CASSSGPWEGNTIYF. Written as DNA, the CDR3 is TGTGCCAGCAGCTCGGGACCTTGGGAGGGAAACACCATATATTTT. The entire variable domain, with the rest obtained from reference TRBV7-8 and TRBJ1-3, is as follows: GAGVSQSPRYKVAKRGQDVALRCDPISGHVSLFWYQQALGQGPEFLTYFQNEAQLDKSGLPSDRFFAERPEGSVSTLKIQRTQQEDSAVYLCASSSGPWEGNTIYFGEGSWLTVV.